This T cell receptor (beta chain) was retrieved from a study of T cells in Graves' hyperthyroidism and ophthalmopathy. Findings and limits, study-wide: The majority of expanded thyroid clonotypes above 0.001 also appeared in blood.

The CDR3 has 16 amino acids. Trimming took 4 bases from V and 4 from J; bases not matched to a gene: 10. The V gene's germline CDR1 is SGHRS and CDR2 YFSETQ. There were TCR beta CDR3 regions amplified from RNA transcripts. HTBI primers were the set used in a first-round RT-PCR of the TCR CDR3. TCRdb independently ran MiXCR on the multiplex PCR reads; one entry per CDR3 protein. The sample has about 400,000 distinct CDR3 sequences; roughly 14% are singletons. This clonotype was recorded a few times. Its matching antigen is unknown. The study based diagnoses on clinical symptoms, serum thyroxine and TRAb, thyroid ultrasound and orbital computed tomography.

The TCR was taken from a woman under 40 with Graves' ophthalmopathy. The chain links TRBV5-1 to TRBJ2-1, with 8 bases identical to TRBD1. Sequences were obtained from blood. This CDR3 is CASSLGTGQAYNEQFF. The CDR3 DNA reads TGCGCCAGCAGCCTCGGGACGGGACAGGCATACAATGAGCAGTTCTTC.